These 12 T cell receptor beta chains were all obtained from the same sample, sequenced in a study of shared clonotypes between healthy human individuals. In the naive CD8 group, cells lacked CD45RO and were positively selected for CCR7, so terminally differentiated effector memory CD45RA+ cells were left out. Libraries were prepared by immunoSEQ multiplex PCR; TCRdb keeps only in-frame clonotypes and omits some of them. The sample shows millions of clones, roughly 94% of them seen only once. Sequencing used naive CD8+ T cells sorted from blood. These receptors were taken from a young man in good health.

In this sample, this clone turned up once. The same CDR3 also results from other DNA sequences found in this sample. V and J are TRBV7-9 and TRBJ2-7; TRBD2 is a possible D gene (5 bases). The CDR3 loop spans 14 amino acids. Trimming shortened V by 5 bases and J by 3 bases, and 14 bases separated the two germline ends. The germline gives CDR1 SEHNR, CDR2 FQNEAQ (reference sequence). CDR3 nucleotide sequence: TGTGCCAGCAGCCCAAGCGGACGTGACTACGAGCAGTACTTC. The encoded protein is CASSPSGRDYEQYF. The full variable domain, its missing parts supplied by reference TRBV7-9 and TRBJ2-7, is DTGVSQNPRHKITKRGQNVTFRCDPISEHNRLYWYRQTLGQGPEFLTYFQNEAQLEKSRLLSDRFSAERPKGSFSTLEIQRTEQGDSAMYLCASSPSGRDYEQYFGPGTRLTVT.

The rearrangement links TRBV28 to TRBJ2-2, with a tentative D call TRBD1 (5 bases). Germline CDR1 reads MDHEN; CDR2 reads SYDVKM. V lost 10 bases and J 6 bases, leaving 18 bases between the germline ends. CDR3 size: 14 residues. CDR3 sequence reads: CATLDMAGSGELFF. The CDR3 nucleotides are TGTGCCACTCTGGACATGGCCGGGTCCGGGGAGCTGTTTTTT.

About this clone itself: The same CDR3 arises from other DNA sequences in this sample as well. The chain links TRBV6-6 to TRBJ1-1, with TRBD1 identical over 8 bases. This CDR3 has 13 amino acids. In germline, CDR1 is MNHNY, CDR2 SVGAGI (reference sequence). The trim removed 3 bases at V and 5 bases at J, leaving 2 bases unmatched. In DNA, the CDR3 is TGTGCCAGCAGTTATACAGGGGGTACTGAAGCTTTCTTT. Its translation is CASSYTGGTEAFF.

The gene calls are TRBV7-6 and TRBJ2-1; D may be TRBD1 or TRBD2 (5 bases each). Trimming shortened V by 5 bases and J by 6 bases, and 20 bases separated the two germline ends. The CDR3 runs 16 residues. Germline CDR1 SGHVS, CDR2 FNYEAQ. The CDR3 DNA is TGTGCCAGCAGCCCCCCTGGATACGGGACCGGCAATGAGCAGTTCTTC. It encodes CASSPPGYGTGNEQFF.

This chain uses TRBV10-3 with TRBJ1-1, with D maybe TRBD1 (5 bases). The CDR3 runs to 12 residues. CDR1 is ENHRY and CDR2 is SYGVKD in the germline V gene. V was shortened by 3 bases and J by 7 bases, with 9 bases between the two germline ends. The CDR3 nucleotides read TGTGCCATCAGTGAAGACAGACGTGAAGCTTTCTTT. Protein: CAISEDRREAFF.

V gene TRBV28 combines with J gene TRBJ2-7; D uncertain. The V and J ends lost 8 bases and 1 base respectively, with 15 bases between them. Per germline, CDR1 MDHEN and CDR2 SYDVKM. The CDR3 extends over 14 amino acids. CDR3 nucleotides: TGTGCCAGCCGCTTGGAACCAGAATCCTACGAGCAGTACTTC. This sequence encodes CASRLEPESYEQYF.

J is TRBJ2-3 and V is TRBV13; 12 bases line up with TRBD1. V dropped 7 bases and J dropped 4; count of bases not matched to a gene: 3. The CDR3 length is 14 residues. Per germline, CDR1 PRHDT and CDR2 FYEKMQ (reference sequence). The CDR3 bases are TGTGCCAGCAACCGGGACAGGGGGCCAGATACGCAGTATTTT. Translating gives CASNRDRGPDTQYF.

This chain links TRBV7-6 with TRBJ1-5; no firm D call. In germline, CDR1 is SGHVS, CDR2 FNYEAQ. V lost 1 base and J lost 10, with 14 bases in between. The CDR3 is made up of 14 amino acids. CDR3 in DNA: TGTGCCAGCAGCTTAGTGGCAGAGATGGGCCCCCAGCATTTT. It codes for CASSLVAEMGPQHF.

This clone was counted only a few times. This chain joins TRBV5-1 and TRBJ2-7, with no clear D. Trimming pared 1 base from V and 5 bases from J, leaving 10 bases between. The CDR3 runs 13 residues. Germline values: CDR1 SGHRS, CDR2 YFSETQ. The CDR3 loop reads CASSLQQHDEQYF. The CDR3 DNA sequence: TGCGCCAGCAGCTTGCAGCAACACGACGAGCAGTACTTC.

This clone has only one observation. This rearrangement joins TRBV5-4 to TRBJ2-7; D may match TRBD1 or TRBD2 (5 bases each). The CDR3 is 12 amino acids. Trimming pared 10 bases from V and 3 bases from J, leaving 14 bases between. Germline assignment: CDR1 SGHNT and CDR2 YYREEE (reference sequence). The CDR3 coding sequence is TGTGCCGCAGGGAGAAGTAGCTACGAGCAGTACTTC. This translates into CAAGRSSYEQYF.

The rearrangement joins TRBV29-1 to TRBJ2-7, with a possible D match to TRBD2 (6 bases). There are 12 residues in the CDR3. Trimming took off 7 bases at V and 2 bases at J, with 12 bases between the two ends. The germline V gene encodes CDR1 SQVTM and CDR2 ANQGSEA. The chain's CDR3 is CSAPGAAYEQYF. CDR3 DNA: TGCAGCGCACCGGGAGCGGCCTACGAGCAGTACTTC.

The chain links TRBV7-9 to TRBJ1-4; the D is unclear. Germline assignment: CDR1 SEHNR and CDR2 FQNEAQ (reference sequence). This CDR3 has 12 amino acids. V was cut by 5 bases and J by 7 bases, with 8 bases left in between. CDR3 in DNA: TGTGCCAGCAGCCGAGCAGGTGAAAAACTGTTTTTT. This sequence encodes CASSRAGEKLFF.